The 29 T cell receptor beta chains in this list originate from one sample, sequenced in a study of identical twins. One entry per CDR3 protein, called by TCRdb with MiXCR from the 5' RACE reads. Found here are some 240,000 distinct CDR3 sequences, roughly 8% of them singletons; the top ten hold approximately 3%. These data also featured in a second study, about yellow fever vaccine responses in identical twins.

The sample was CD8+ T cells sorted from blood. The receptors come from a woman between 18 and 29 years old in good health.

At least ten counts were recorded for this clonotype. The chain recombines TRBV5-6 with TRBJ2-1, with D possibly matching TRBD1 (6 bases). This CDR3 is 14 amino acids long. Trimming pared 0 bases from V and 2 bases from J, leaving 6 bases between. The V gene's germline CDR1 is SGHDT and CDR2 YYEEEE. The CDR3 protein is CASSLDRAYNEQFF. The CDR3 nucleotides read TGTGCCAGCAGCTTGGACAGGGCCTACAATGAGCAGTTCTTC.

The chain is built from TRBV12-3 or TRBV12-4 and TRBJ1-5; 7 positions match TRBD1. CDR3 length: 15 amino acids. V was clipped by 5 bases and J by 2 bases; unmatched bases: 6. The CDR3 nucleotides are TGTGCCAGCAGTCGACAGGGTAGTCGCAATCAGCCCCAGCATTTT. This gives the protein CASSRQGSRNQPQHF.

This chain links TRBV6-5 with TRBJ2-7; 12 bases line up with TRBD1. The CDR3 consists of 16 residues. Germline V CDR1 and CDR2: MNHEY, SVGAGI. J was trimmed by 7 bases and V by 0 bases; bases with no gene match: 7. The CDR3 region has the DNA TGTGCCAGCAGTTACTCACCGGGACAGGGGGCAGGGGAGCAGTACTTC. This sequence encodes CASSYSPGQGAGEQYF.

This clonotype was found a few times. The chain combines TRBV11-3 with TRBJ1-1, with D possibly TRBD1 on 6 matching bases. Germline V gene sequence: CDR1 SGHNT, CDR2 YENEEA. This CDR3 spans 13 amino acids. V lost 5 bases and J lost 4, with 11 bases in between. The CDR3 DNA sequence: TGTGCCAGCAGCCTGAACAGGGTCACTGAAGCTTTCTTT. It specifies CASSLNRVTEAFF.

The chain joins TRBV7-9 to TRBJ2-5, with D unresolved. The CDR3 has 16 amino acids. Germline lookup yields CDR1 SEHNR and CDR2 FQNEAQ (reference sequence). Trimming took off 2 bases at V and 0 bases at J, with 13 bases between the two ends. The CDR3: CASSLIILLHQETQYF. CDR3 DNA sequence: TGTGCCAGCAGCTTAATTATCTTACTACACCAAGAGACCCAGTACTTC.

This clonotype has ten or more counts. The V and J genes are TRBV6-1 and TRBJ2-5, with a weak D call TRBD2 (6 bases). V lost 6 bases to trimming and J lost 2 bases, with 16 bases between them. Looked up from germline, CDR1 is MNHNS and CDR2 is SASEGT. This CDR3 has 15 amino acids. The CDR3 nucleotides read TGTGCCAGCAGCTTGAGCGGGTCCCAACAAGAGACCCAGTACTTC. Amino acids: CASSLSGSQQETQYF.

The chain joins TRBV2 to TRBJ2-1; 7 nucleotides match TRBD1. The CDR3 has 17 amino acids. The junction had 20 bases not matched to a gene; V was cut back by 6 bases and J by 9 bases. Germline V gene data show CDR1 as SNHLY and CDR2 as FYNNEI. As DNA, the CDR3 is TGTGCCAGCAGGGCTACAGGGACAGCCAGCAGTGGGGGTGAGCAGTTCTTC. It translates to CASRATGTASSGGEQFF. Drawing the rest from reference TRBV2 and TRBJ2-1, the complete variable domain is EPEVTQTPSHQVTQMGQEVILRCVPISNHLYFYWYRQILGQKVEFLVSFYNNEISEKSEIFDDQFSVERPDGSNFTLKIRSTKLEDSAMYFCASRATGTASSGGEQFFGPGTRLTVL.

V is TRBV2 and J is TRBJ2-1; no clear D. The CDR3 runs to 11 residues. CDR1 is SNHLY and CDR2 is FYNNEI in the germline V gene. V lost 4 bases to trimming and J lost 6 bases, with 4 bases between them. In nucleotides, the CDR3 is TGTGCCAGCAGTGGAATCAATGAGCAGTTCTTC. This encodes CASSGINEQFF.

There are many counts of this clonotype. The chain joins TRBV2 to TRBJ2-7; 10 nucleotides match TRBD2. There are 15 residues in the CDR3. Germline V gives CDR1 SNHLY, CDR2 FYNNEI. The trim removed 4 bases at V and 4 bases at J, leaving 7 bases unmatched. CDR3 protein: CASSALGTSAYEQYF. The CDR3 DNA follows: TGTGCCAGCAGTGCGTTGGGGACTAGCGCTTACGAGCAGTACTTC.

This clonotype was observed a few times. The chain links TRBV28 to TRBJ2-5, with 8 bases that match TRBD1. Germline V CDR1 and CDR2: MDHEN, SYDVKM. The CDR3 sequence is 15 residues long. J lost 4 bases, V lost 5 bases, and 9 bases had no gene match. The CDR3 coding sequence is TGTGCCAGCAGTCCCAAGGACAGGGTAGCAGAGACCCAGTACTTC. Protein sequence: CASSPKDRVAETQYF.

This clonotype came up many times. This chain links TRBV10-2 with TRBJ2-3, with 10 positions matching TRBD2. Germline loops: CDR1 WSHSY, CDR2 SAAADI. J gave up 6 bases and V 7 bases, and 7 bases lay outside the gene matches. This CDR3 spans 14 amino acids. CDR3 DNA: TGCGCCAGCACATTAGCGGGAGGACCCGATACGCAGTATTTT. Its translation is CASTLAGGPDTQYF.

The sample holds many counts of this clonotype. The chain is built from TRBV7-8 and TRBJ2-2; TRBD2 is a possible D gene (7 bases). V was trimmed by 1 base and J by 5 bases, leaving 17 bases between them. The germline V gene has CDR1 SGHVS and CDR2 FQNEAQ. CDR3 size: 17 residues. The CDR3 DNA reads TGTGCCAGCAGCTTAGTGCCTTGGCGGGGGCCTACCGGGGAGCTGTTTTTT. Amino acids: CASSLVPWRGPTGELFF.

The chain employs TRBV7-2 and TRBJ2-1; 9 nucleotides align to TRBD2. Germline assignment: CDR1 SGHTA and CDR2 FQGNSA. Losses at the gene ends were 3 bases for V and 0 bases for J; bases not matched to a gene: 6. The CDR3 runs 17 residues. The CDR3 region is CASSFAAGGFSYNEQFF. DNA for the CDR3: TGTGCCAGCAGCTTCGCCGCGGGGGGGTTCTCCTACAATGAGCAGTTCTTC.

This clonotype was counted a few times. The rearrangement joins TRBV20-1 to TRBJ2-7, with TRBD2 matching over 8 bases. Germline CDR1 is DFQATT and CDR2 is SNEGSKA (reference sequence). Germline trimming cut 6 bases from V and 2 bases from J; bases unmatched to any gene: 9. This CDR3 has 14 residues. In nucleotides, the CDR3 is TGCAGTGCCCCAAGCGGGAGCCCCACCTACGAGCAGTACTTC. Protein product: CSAPSGSPTYEQYF.

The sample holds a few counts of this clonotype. The CDR3 reads CASSETRTGEQFF. The CDR3 coding sequence is TGTGCCAGCAGTGAAACCCGGACAGGGGAGCAGTTCTTC. The genes are TRBV25-1 and TRBJ2-1, with 8 bases identical to TRBD1. The V and J ends lost 2 bases and 10 bases, in that order; junction bases with no gene match: 4. Germline V gives CDR1 MGHDK, CDR2 SYGVNS. The CDR3 has 13 residues.

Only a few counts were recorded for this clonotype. CDR3 DNA sequence: TGCGCCAGCAGCTTGGCCGACAGTCTCTATGGCTACACCTTC. It yields the protein CASSLADSLYGYTF. V gene TRBV5-1 combines with J gene TRBJ1-2; D may be TRBD1 (5 bases). The CDR3 consists of 14 residues. Per germline, CDR1 SGHRS and CDR2 YFSETQ. V dropped 0 bases and J dropped 4 bases, with 10 bases sitting between them.

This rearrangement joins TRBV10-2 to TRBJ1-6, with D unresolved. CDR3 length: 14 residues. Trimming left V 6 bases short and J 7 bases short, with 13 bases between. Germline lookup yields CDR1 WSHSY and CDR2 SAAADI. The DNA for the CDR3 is TGCGCCAGCAGCCCGGACTTTCACAATTCACCCCTCCACTTT. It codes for CASSPDFHNSPLHF.

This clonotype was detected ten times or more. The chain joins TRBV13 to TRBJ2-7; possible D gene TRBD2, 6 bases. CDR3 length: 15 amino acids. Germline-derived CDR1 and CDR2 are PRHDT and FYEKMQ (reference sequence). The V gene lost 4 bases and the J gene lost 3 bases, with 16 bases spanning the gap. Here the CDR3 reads CASSSPGDLGYEQYF. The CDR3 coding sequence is TGTGCCAGCAGCTCCCCTGGGGACTTAGGCTACGAGCAGTACTTC.

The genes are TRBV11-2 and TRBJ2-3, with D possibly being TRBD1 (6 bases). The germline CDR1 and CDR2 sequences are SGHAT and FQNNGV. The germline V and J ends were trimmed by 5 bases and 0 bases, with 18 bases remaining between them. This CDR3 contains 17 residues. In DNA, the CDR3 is TGTGCCAGCAGCGACATTTGGACAGAGACTAGCACAGATACGCAGTATTTT. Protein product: CASSDIWTETSTDTQYF.

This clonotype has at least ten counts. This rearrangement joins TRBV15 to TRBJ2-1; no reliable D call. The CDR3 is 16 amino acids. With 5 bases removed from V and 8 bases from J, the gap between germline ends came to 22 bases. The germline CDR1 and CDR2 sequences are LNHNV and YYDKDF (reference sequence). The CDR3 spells CATSATMPSVGDEQFF. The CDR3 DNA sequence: TGTGCCACCAGCGCTACGATGCCCAGCGTGGGCGATGAGCAGTTCTTC. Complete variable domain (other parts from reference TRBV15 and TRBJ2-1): DAMVIQNPRYQVTQFGKPVTLSCSQTLNHNVMYWYQQKSSQAPKLLFHYYDKDFNNEADTPDNFQSRRPNTSFCFLDIRSPGLGDTAMYLCATSATMPSVGDEQFFGPGTRLTVL.

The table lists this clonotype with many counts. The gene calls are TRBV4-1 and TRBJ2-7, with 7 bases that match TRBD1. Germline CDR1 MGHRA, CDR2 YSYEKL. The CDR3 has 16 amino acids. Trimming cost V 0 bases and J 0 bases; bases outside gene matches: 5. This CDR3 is CASSQDGDSSSYEQYF. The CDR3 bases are TGCGCCAGCAGCCAAGATGGGGACAGCAGCTCCTACGAGCAGTACTTC.

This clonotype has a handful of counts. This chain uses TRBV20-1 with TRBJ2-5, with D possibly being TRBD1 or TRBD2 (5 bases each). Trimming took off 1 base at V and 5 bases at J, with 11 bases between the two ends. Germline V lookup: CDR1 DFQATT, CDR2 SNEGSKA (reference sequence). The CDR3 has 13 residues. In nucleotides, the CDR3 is TGCAGTGCTAGAGGTGGGGGACCCGAGACCCAGTACTTC. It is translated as CSARGGGPETQYF.

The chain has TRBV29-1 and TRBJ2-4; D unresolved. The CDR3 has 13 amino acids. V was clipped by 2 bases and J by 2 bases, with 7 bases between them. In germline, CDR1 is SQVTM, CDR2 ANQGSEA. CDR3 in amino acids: CSVESATKNIQYF. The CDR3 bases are TGCAGCGTTGAAAGTGCGACCAAAAACATTCAGTACTTC.

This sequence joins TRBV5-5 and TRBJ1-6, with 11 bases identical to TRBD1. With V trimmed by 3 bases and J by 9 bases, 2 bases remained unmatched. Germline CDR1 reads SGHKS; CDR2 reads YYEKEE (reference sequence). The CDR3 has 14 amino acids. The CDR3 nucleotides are TGTGCCAGCAGCTCCGGGACAGGGGGTTCACCCCTCCACTTT. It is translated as CASSSGTGGSPLHF. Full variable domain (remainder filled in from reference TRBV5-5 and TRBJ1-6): DAGVTQSPTHLIKTRGQQVTLRCSPISGHKSVSWYQQVLGQGPQFIFQYYEKEERGRGNFPDRFSARQFPNYSSELNVNALLLGDSALYLCASSSGTGGSPLHFGNGTRLTVT.

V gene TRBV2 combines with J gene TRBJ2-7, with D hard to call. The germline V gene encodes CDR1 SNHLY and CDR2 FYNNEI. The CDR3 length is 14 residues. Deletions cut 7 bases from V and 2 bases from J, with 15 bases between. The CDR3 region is CASNQQAGPYEQYF. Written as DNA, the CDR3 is TGTGCCAGCAACCAGCAAGCAGGTCCCTACGAGCAGTACTTC.

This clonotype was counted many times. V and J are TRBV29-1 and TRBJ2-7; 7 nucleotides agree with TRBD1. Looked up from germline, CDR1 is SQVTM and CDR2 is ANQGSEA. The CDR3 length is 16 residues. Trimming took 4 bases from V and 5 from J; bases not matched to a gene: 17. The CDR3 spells CSVAPQTLNRGDEQYF. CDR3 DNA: TGCAGCGTTGCACCCCAAACACTAAACAGGGGCGACGAGCAGTACTTC.

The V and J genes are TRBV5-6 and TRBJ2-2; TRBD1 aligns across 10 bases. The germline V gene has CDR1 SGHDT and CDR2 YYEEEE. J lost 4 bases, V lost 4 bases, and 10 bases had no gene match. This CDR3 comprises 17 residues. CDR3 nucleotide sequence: TGTGCCAGCAGCGAGGACAGGGGGGGCTTCGGCACCGGGGAGCTGTTTTTT. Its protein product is CASSEDRGGFGTGELFF.

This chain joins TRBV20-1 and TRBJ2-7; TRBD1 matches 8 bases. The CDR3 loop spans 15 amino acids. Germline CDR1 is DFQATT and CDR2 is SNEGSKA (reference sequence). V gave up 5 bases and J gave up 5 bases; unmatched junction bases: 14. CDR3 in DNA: TGCAGTGCTCCCTGGGGGCAGGGGGCTTTCCACGAGCAGTACTTC. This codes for CSAPWGQGAFHEQYF.

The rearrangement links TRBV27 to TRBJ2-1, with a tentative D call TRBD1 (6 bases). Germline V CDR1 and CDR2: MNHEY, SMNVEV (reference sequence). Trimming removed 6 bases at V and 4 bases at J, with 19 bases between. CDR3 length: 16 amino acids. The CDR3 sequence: CASRPKTGSDYNEQFF. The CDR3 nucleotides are TGTGCCAGCAGACCCAAAACAGGGAGCGATTACAATGAGCAGTTCTTC.